Listed below are T cell receptor beta chains from one sample, sequenced in a study of shared clonotypes between healthy human individuals. The data were produced by immunoSEQ multiplex PCR, yet TCRdb's version contains in-frame clones alone and is incomplete. This sample has around 990,000 clones, with approximately 80% found just once. The specimen was memory CD4+ T cells from PBMCs. These receptors were taken from a man aged 18 to 29 in good health. Some clones in this sample may be carry-over from other donors' samples. Both conserved end residues are part of each CDR3. D genes are given only for firm matches. Size is stated for part of the rows, as once, few or many counts, or as a class when the clone is expanded.

clone size	CDR3 length	J gene	D gene	V gene	CDR3 protein	CDR3 DNA
.	15	TRBJ2-7	TRBD2	TRBV4-1	CASRPLAGGRNEQYF	TGCGCCAGCAGACCCTTAGCGGGAGGGAGGAACGAGCAGTACTTC
.	14	TRBJ2-7	.	TRBV9	CASSYGGGAYEQYF	TGTGCCAGCAGCTATGGTGGGGGTGCCTACGAGCAGTACTTC
once	15	TRBJ2-1	.	TRBV7-9	CASRTRVRADNEQFF	TGTGCCAGCAGAACTAGGGTCAGAGCAGACAATGAGCAGTTCTTC
.	11	TRBJ2-1	.	TRBV12-5	CASGSSNEQFF	TGTGCTAGTGGTTCCTCGAATGAGCAGTTCTTC
.	15	TRBJ2-7	.	TRBV5-1	CASSDTGTARHEQYF	TGCGCCAGCAGCGATACCGGGACCGCCCGCCACGAGCAGTACTTC
few	15	TRBJ1-5	.	TRBV2	CASSRNRGESQPQHF	TGTGCCAGCAGTCGTAACAGAGGCGAGTCTCAGCCCCAGCATTTT
.	11	TRBJ2-1	.	TRBV5-6	CASSRLGLQFF	TGTGCCAGCTCCCGTTTGGGTTTACAGTTCTTC
.	14	TRBJ1-5	.	TRBV5-1	CASSLGFGIQPQHF	TGCGCCAGCAGCTTGGGGTTCGGGATTCAGCCCCAGCATTTT
.	14	TRBJ2-2	.	TRBV2	CASREGVMTGELFF	TGTGCCAGCAGGGAGGGGGTAATGACCGGGGAGCTGTTTTTT
.	14	TRBJ2-3	TRBD1	TRBV18	CASCGQGGPDTQYF	TGTGCCAGTTGTGGACAGGGGGGTCCAGATACGCAGTATTTT
.	16	TRBJ2-7	TRBD2	TRBV7-6	CASSLGISGSRYGQYF	TGTGCCAGCAGCTTAGGTATTAGCGGGAGTAGATACGGGCAGTACTTC
.	14	TRBJ1-1	.	TRBV7-9	CASSSIGAETEAFF	TGTGCCAGCAGCTCCATCGGCGCGGAGACTGAAGCTTTCTTT
.	13	TRBJ1-1	.	TRBV7-9	CASSLAKGTEAFF	TGTGCCAGCAGCTTAGCGAAGGGCACTGAAGCTTTCTTT
.	15	TRBJ1-2	.	TRBV6-5	CASSRGQSQNYGYTF	TGTGCCAGCAGTCGTGGACAGAGTCAAAACTATGGCTACACCTTC
many	12	TRBJ2-3	.	TRBV25-1	CASSPGTDTQYF	TGTGCCAGCAGTCCTGGCACAGATACGCAGTATTTT
.	16	TRBJ2-7	TRBD2	TRBV5-1	CASSLTQLAGAHEQYF	TGCGCCAGCAGCTTAACACAACTAGCGGGAGCCCACGAGCAGTACTTC
.	12	TRBJ1-1	.	TRBV28	CASKRADTEAFF	TGTGCCAGCAAAAGGGCCGACACTGAAGCTTTCTTT
once	17	TRBJ2-3	TRBD2	TRBV11-2	CASSRTALAGGVDTQYF	TGTGCCAGCAGCCGAACTGCCCTAGCGGGAGGAGTCGATACGCAGTATTTT
.	15	TRBJ1-1	TRBD1	TRBV10-2	CASIGSGTGSLEAFF	TGCGCCAGCATCGGTTCCGGGACAGGGTCTCTTGAAGCTTTCTTT
.	15	TRBJ1-3	.	TRBV6-5	CASSPTASSGNTIYF	TGTGCCAGCAGTCCGACCGCTAGCTCTGGAAACACCATATATTTT
.	16	TRBJ2-7	TRBD2	TRBV7-3	CASSSRSPSGPYEQYF	TGTGCCAGCAGCTCCCGATCCCCTAGCGGACCCTACGAGCAGTACTTC
.	12	TRBJ1-2	.	TRBV30	CAWSKGRYGYTF	TGTGCCTGGAGTAAGGGCCGCTATGGCTACACCTTC
.	12	TRBJ2-5	TRBD1	TRBV29-1	CSVSGGSETQYF	TGCAGCGTGTCAGGGGGATCGGAGACCCAGTACTTC
.	14	TRBJ1-5	TRBD1	TRBV28	CASSSGQWNQPQHF	TGTGCCAGCAGTTCGGGACAGTGGAATCAGCCCCAGCATTTT
many	17	TRBJ2-1	TRBD2	TRBV7-2	CASSLRREGLFGNEQFF	TGTGCCAGCAGCTTACGGCGGGAGGGCCTTTTTGGTAATGAGCAGTTCTTC
.	13	TRBJ1-5	.	TRBV4-3	CASSQDFRTPRHF	TGCGCCAGCAGCCAAGATTTCAGGACCCCCCGGCATTTT
once	12	TRBJ2-5	.	TRBV18	CASSPPTETQYF	TGTGCCAGCTCACCACCGACGGAGACCCAGTACTTC
once	13	TRBJ2-2	TRBD1	TRBV7-2	CASSLQGVGELFF	TGTGCCAGCAGCCTGCAGGGGGTCGGGGAGCTGTTTTTT
.	14	TRBJ2-1	TRBD2	TRBV5-1	CASSSTSGANEQFF	TGCGCCAGCAGCTCGACTAGCGGGGCAAATGAGCAGTTCTTC
.	15	TRBJ1-4	.	TRBV6-6	CASSYYPKGNEKLFF	TGTGCCAGCAGTTACTACCCTAAGGGTAATGAAAAACTGTTTTTT
.	16	TRBJ2-2	.	TRBV7-3	CASSLSRTSLAGELFF	TGTGCCAGCAGCCTGAGCCGGACCTCGCTCGCCGGGGAGCTGTTTTTT
.	11	TRBJ2-1	.	TRBV2	CASSVVNEQFF	TGTGCCAGCAGTGTCGTCAATGAGCAGTTCTTC
.	12	TRBJ2-3	.	TRBV4-3	CASSGGQDTQYF	TGCGCCAGCAGCGGAGGACAAGATACGCAGTATTTT
.	13	TRBJ2-1	.	TRBV7-3	CASSLFLSNEQFF	TGTGCCAGCAGCTTATTCCTAAGCAATGAGCAGTTCTTC
.	14	TRBJ2-3	.	TRBV7-2	CASSQGLASDTQYF	TGTGCCAGCAGCCAGGGGCTAGCCTCAGATACGCAGTATTTT
once	16	TRBJ2-1	TRBD2	TRBV19	CASSISGRGSYNEQFF	TGTGCCAGTAGTATCTCCGGGAGGGGCTCCTACAATGAGCAGTTCTTC
.	14	TRBJ1-2	.	TRBV27	CASSLAKGFYGYTF	TGTGCCAGCAGTTTAGCGAAGGGCTTTTATGGCTACACCTTC
many	16	TRBJ2-2	TRBD2	TRBV30	CAWSLGLAGGAGELFF	TGTGCCTGGAGTCTCGGACTAGCGGGAGGCGCCGGGGAGCTGTTTTTT
.	16	TRBJ2-5	.	TRBV9	CASSATGGGGPETQYF	TGTGCCAGCAGCGCTACCGGTGGAGGGGGACCAGAGACCCAGTACTTC
many	14	TRBJ1-4	.	TRBV6-5	CASKEGPWGEKLFF	TGTGCCAGTAAAGAGGGACCCTGGGGGGAAAAACTGTTTTTT
.	15	TRBJ2-2	TRBD1	TRBV5-4	CASTWDRAHTGELFF	TGTGCCAGCACCTGGGACAGGGCTCACACCGGGGAGCTGTTTTTT
many	15	TRBJ1-1	TRBD1	TRBV18	CASSPRQGGNTEAFF	TGTGCCAGCTCACCACGACAGGGAGGGAACACTGAAGCTTTCTTT
.	15	TRBJ2-3	.	TRBV5-1	CASSLVVGHTDTQYF	TGCGCCAGCAGCTTGGTAGTCGGGCACACAGATACGCAGTATTTT
.	12	TRBJ1-2	.	TRBV28	CASSTGPRGYTF	TGTGCCAGCAGTACGGGACCACGGGGCTACACCTTC
.	10	TRBJ1-1	.	TRBV29-1	CSASGIAAFF	TGCAGCGCCTCTGGAATCGCAGCTTTCTTT
.	15	TRBJ2-7	TRBD1	TRBV6-5	CASSNSGTGGNEQYF	TGTGCCAGCAGTAATTCCGGGACAGGGGGGAACGAGCAGTACTTC
.	16	TRBJ2-1	TRBD2	TRBV15	CATSTILAGVYNEQFF	TGTGCCACCAGCACTATACTAGCGGGAGTTTACAATGAGCAGTTCTTC
.	16	TRBJ2-3	.	TRBV5-1	CASSLGNTRSTDTQYF	TGCGCCAGCAGCTTGGGGAACACCCGTAGCACAGATACGCAGTATTTT
.	15	TRBJ2-1	TRBD2	TRBV15	CATSRRTSGLNEQFF	TGTGCCACCAGCAGACGGACTAGCGGGTTGAATGAGCAGTTCTTC
few	15	TRBJ2-7	.	TRBV7-6	CASSLQGGFSYEQYF	TGTGCCAGCAGCTTACAGGGAGGTTTCTCCTACGAGCAGTACTTC
.	14	TRBJ1-3	.	TRBV5-4	CASSEAVAGNTIYF	TGTGCCAGCAGCGAGGCGGTAGCAGGAAACACCATATATTTT
.	15	TRBJ1-1	.	TRBV2	CASRLLGATDFEAFF	TGTGCCAGCCGTTTATTGGGGGCCACCGATTTCGAAGCTTTCTTT
.	14	TRBJ2-5	TRBD2	TRBV9	CASSAQREGVTQYF	TGTGCCAGCAGCGCCCAGCGGGAGGGGGTGACCCAGTACTTC